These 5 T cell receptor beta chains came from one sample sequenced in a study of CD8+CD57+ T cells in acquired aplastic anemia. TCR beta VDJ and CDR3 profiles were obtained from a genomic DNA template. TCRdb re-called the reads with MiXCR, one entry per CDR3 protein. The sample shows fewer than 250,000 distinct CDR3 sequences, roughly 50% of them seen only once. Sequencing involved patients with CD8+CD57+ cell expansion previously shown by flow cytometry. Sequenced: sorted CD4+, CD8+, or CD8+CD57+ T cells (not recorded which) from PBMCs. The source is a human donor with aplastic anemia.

CDR3 residues: CASSYSPGRDEAFF. CDR3 in DNA: TGTGCCAGCAGTTACTCTCCAGGGAGGGATGAAGCTTTCTTT. The chain links TRBV6-6 to TRBJ1-1, with D possibly being TRBD1 (5 bases). Germline CDR1 reads MNHNY; CDR2 reads SVGAGI (reference sequence). The CDR3 is 14 residues long. V lost 0 bases, J lost 7 bases, and 12 bases lay in between.

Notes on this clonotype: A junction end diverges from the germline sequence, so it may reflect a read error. The CDR3 region is CAGSPNQPQHF. CDR3 DNA sequence: TGTGCCGGCAGCCCTAATCAGCCCCAGCATTTT. The chain recombines TRBV25-1 with TRBJ1-5; unclear D gene. Germline CDR1 and CDR2: MGHDK and SYGVNS. The CDR3 is 11 residues long.

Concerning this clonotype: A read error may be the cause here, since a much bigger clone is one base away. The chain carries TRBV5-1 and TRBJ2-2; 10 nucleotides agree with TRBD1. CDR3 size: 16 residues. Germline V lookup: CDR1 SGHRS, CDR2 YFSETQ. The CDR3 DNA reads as TGCGCCAGCAGCCGTGGGACAGGGGATCTCGCCGGGGAGCTGCTTTTT. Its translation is CASSRGTGDLAGELLF.

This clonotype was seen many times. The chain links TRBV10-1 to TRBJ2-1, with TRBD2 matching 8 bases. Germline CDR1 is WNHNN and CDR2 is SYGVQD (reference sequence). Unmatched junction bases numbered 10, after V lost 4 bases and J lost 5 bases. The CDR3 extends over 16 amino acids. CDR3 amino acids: CASSATRGGGDNEQFF. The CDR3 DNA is TGCGCCAGCAGTGCGACCCGGGGGGGCGGCGACAATGAGCAGTTCTTC.

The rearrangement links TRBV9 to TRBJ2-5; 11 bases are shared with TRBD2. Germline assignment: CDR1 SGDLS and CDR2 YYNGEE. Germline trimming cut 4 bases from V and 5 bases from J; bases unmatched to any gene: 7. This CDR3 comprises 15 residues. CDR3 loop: CASSPRIAGGETQYF. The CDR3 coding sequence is TGTGCCAGCAGCCCCCGGATAGCGGGGGGGGAGACCCAGTACTTC.